The following is a T cell receptor beta chain sequence with its context. The entry originates in a study of control samples from healthy donors and cancer patients. There are 16 residues in the CDR3. J lost 5 bases, V lost 0 bases, and 6 bases had no gene match. Germline CDR1 is SGDLS and CDR2 is YYNGEE. Sequencing used immunoSEQ multiplex PCR; TCRdb keeps in-frame clones, though not all of them. The sample has some 13,000 clones; roughly three quarters are singletons. This clonotype was obtained from a male donor with melanoma. V and J are TRBV9 and TRBJ2-2; 8 bases are shared with TRBD1. Sequenced: formalin-fixed, paraffin-embedded tissue. The CDR3 reads CASSVGQGPRTGELFF. The CDR3 nucleotides read TGTGCCAGCAGCGTAGGACAGGGGCCGAGGACCGGGGAGCTGTTTTTT.